These T cell receptor beta chains were read from a single sample in a study of blood T cell repertoires in COVID-19. Profiled with immunoSEQ multiplex PCR; TCRdb holds only in-frame clones, not every one. The data hold fewer than 200,000 clones, with about 80% observed a single time. The sequenced sample was PBMCs or T cells enriched from blood (not recorded which). These receptors all stem from a man aged 50 to 59 who had recovered from COVID-19. CDR3s include the opening cysteine and the closing phenylalanine or tryptophan. Each record gives: J gene, V gene, clone size, CDR3 protein. Clone size is not always given. Where it is, it says once, few, many or a class for expanded clones.

j_call: TRBJ2-7; v_call: TRBV6-5; clone_size: once; cdr3_aa: CASSQIGDTSYEQYF
j_call: TRBJ2-1; v_call: TRBV4-3; clone_size: -; cdr3_aa: CASSQDQVPYNEQFF
j_call: TRBJ1-2; v_call: TRBV4-3; clone_size: -; cdr3_aa: CASSQDAGVNYGYTF
j_call: TRBJ1-5; v_call: TRBV5-1; clone_size: few; cdr3_aa: CASSLGDTGAGQPQHF
j_call: TRBJ1-5; v_call: TRBV9; clone_size: -; cdr3_aa: CASSAQGGNQPQHF
j_call: TRBJ2-1; v_call: TRBV27; clone_size: -; cdr3_aa: CASSWTSGYYNEQFF
j_call: TRBJ1-5; v_call: TRBV7-2; clone_size: -; cdr3_aa: CASSLGFEGANSNQPQHF
j_call: TRBJ1-1; v_call: TRBV10-1; clone_size: -; cdr3_aa: CASSATGGWNTEAFF
j_call: TRBJ1-1; v_call: TRBV27; clone_size: -; cdr3_aa: CASSLSTGGNTEAFF
j_call: TRBJ1-3; v_call: TRBV5-1; clone_size: -; cdr3_aa: CASSYDGVTGNTIYF
j_call: TRBJ2-2; v_call: TRBV12-3/TRBV12-4; clone_size: -; cdr3_aa: CASSLYFGELFF
j_call: TRBJ1-2; v_call: TRBV18; clone_size: few; cdr3_aa: CASSPGQGPGYTF
j_call: TRBJ2-1; v_call: TRBV25-1; clone_size: -; cdr3_aa: CASKTYNEQFF
j_call: TRBJ2-6; v_call: TRBV7-8; clone_size: -; cdr3_aa: CASSLGHSGANVLTF
j_call: TRBJ2-7; v_call: TRBV9; clone_size: -; cdr3_aa: CASSAHTGVSYEQYF
j_call: TRBJ2-7; v_call: TRBV28; clone_size: -; cdr3_aa: CASRVAGGPNYEQYF
j_call: TRBJ2-5; v_call: TRBV18; clone_size: -; cdr3_aa: CASSPPMQETQYF
j_call: TRBJ1-2; v_call: TRBV5-1; clone_size: -; cdr3_aa: CASSLQGINYGYTF
j_call: TRBJ2-5; v_call: TRBV18; clone_size: -; cdr3_aa: CASSRGDRGGTQYF
j_call: TRBJ1-5; v_call: TRBV19; clone_size: -; cdr3_aa: CASSGQGLSSNQPQHF
j_call: TRBJ1-5; v_call: TRBV19; clone_size: -; cdr3_aa: CASSIRGQGFLNQPQHF
j_call: TRBJ2-1; v_call: TRBV24-1; clone_size: few; cdr3_aa: CATGGGPNEQFF
j_call: TRBJ1-6; v_call: TRBV6-2/TRBV6-3; clone_size: few; cdr3_aa: CASSYSQNSPLHF
j_call: TRBJ2-7; v_call: TRBV6-2/TRBV6-3; clone_size: -; cdr3_aa: CASSPGSGAYSSYEQYF
j_call: TRBJ1-6; v_call: TRBV27; clone_size: -; cdr3_aa: CATRRSQGSPLHF
j_call: TRBJ2-7; v_call: TRBV5-1; clone_size: -; cdr3_aa: CASSTGTGISYEQYF
j_call: TRBJ1-4; v_call: TRBV25-1; clone_size: -; cdr3_aa: CASGTGVGSEKLFF
j_call: TRBJ1-4; v_call: TRBV21-1; clone_size: -; cdr3_aa: CASSKVLGGKLFF
j_call: TRBJ2-1; v_call: TRBV7-9; clone_size: -; cdr3_aa: CASSDGQVYNEQFF
j_call: TRBJ1-5; v_call: TRBV6-1; clone_size: once; cdr3_aa: CASSEAAANQPQHF
j_call: TRBJ1-5; v_call: TRBV19; clone_size: -; cdr3_aa: CASSPQVGQPQHF
j_call: TRBJ1-2; v_call: TRBV4-3; clone_size: -; cdr3_aa: CASSQAGTGASYGYTF
j_call: TRBJ1-1; v_call: TRBV2; clone_size: -; cdr3_aa: CASSGPGQTDAFF
j_call: TRBJ2-7; v_call: TRBV29-1; clone_size: -; cdr3_aa: CSACIYGTATYEQYF
j_call: TRBJ2-3; v_call: TRBV4-1; clone_size: -; cdr3_aa: CASSQFWDPELQGSHTDTQYF
j_call: TRBJ1-1; v_call: TRBV19; clone_size: -; cdr3_aa: CASTFGTLNTEAFF
j_call: TRBJ1-1; v_call: TRBV20-1; clone_size: -; cdr3_aa: CSVTRAPGAFF
j_call: TRBJ2-7; v_call: TRBV3-1/TRBV3-2; clone_size: few; cdr3_aa: CASSQGQGGSYEQYF
j_call: TRBJ1-4; v_call: TRBV11-2; clone_size: -; cdr3_aa: CASSTYRGSLFF
j_call: TRBJ1-5; v_call: TRBV7-2; clone_size: -; cdr3_aa: CASSLSGGQPQHF
j_call: TRBJ1-1; v_call: TRBV2; clone_size: -; cdr3_aa: CASSRDRGYGEAFF
j_call: TRBJ1-1; v_call: TRBV2; clone_size: -; cdr3_aa: CALQGGGTEAFF
j_call: TRBJ1-2; v_call: TRBV4-2; clone_size: -; cdr3_aa: CASSPGGTGGPGYTF
j_call: TRBJ1-1; v_call: TRBV7-3; clone_size: few; cdr3_aa: CASRRTVNTEAFF
j_call: TRBJ1-1; v_call: TRBV4-3; clone_size: -; cdr3_aa: CASSQEVQTEAFF
j_call: TRBJ1-4; v_call: TRBV2; clone_size: -; cdr3_aa: CASSVVGQGATNEKLFF
j_call: TRBJ1-1; v_call: TRBV20-1; clone_size: -; cdr3_aa: CSASHKKGAEAFF
j_call: TRBJ1-2; v_call: TRBV6-4; clone_size: -; cdr3_aa: CASSAGQNYGYTF
j_call: TRBJ2-3; v_call: TRBV12-3/TRBV12-4; clone_size: -; cdr3_aa: CASSSGGGDTQYF
j_call: TRBJ1-2; v_call: TRBV10-3; clone_size: -; cdr3_aa: CAISESGTGEGYTF
j_call: TRBJ2-1; v_call: TRBV29-1; clone_size: -; cdr3_aa: CSARYAISYNEQFF
j_call: TRBJ2-7; v_call: TRBV7-2; clone_size: once; cdr3_aa: CASSRDLGQTYEQYF
j_call: TRBJ1-1; v_call: TRBV30; clone_size: few; cdr3_aa: CAWRGGGGLEAFF
j_call: TRBJ2-1; v_call: TRBV3-1/TRBV3-2; clone_size: -; cdr3_aa: CASSQDRSSGVRSYNEQFF